Below are 8 T cell receptor beta chains sequenced from a single sample in a study of cytomegalovirus exposure and HLA in healthy donors. Vbeta (60) and Jbeta (13) primers were used in the PCR. Using immunoSEQ multiplex PCR, the repertoire was profiled, and TCRdb retains in-frame clones only, with some absent. The sample comprises approximately 190,000 clones, around 90% of which are singletons, and less than 1.3% rests with the top ten. The material sequenced was PBMCs. These receptors all come from a boy aged 2-9 years in good health and CMV-seronegative.

This sequence joins TRBV7-3 and TRBJ2-5, with no clear D. The CDR3 is 13 residues long. Germline assignment: CDR1 SGHTA and CDR2 FQGTGA. The germline V and J ends were trimmed by 4 bases and 4 bases, with 10 bases remaining between them. The CDR3 spells CASSSPYLETQYF. The CDR3 nucleotides are TGTGCCAGCAGCTCCCCCTATTTAGAGACCCAGTACTTC.

The V and J genes are TRBV9 and TRBJ1-2; D perhaps matches TRBD1 (6 bases). The CDR3 runs to 12 residues. Deletions cut 5 bases from V and 5 bases from J, with 10 bases between. The germline V gene has CDR1 SGDLS and CDR2 YYNGEE. The CDR3 nucleotides read TGTGCCAGCAGGAGGGGGTCGTATGGCTACACCTTC. Its translation: CASRRGSYGYTF.

The rearrangement links TRBV7-6 to TRBJ1-5, with TRBD1 matching over 9 bases. Trimming took 5 bases from V and 1 from J; bases not matched to a gene: 6. CDR1 and CDR2 from the germline V gene are SGHVS and FNYEAQ. CDR3 length equals 16 residues. CDR3 loop: CASSPGDRESNQPQHF. CDR3 coding DNA: TGTGCCAGCAGCCCCGGGGACAGGGAAAGCAATCAGCCCCAGCATTTT.

The chain joins TRBV28 to TRBJ2-7, with 12 bases identical to TRBD1. The junction had 10 bases not matched to a gene; V was cut back by 5 bases and J by 5 bases. This CDR3 spans 16 amino acids. Per germline, CDR1 MDHEN and CDR2 SYDVKM. The chain's CDR3 is CASSTSGTGGLHEQYF. The CDR3 bases are TGTGCCAGCAGTACCTCCGGGACAGGGGGCTTGCACGAGCAGTACTTC.

CDR3 sequence: CASSFTGPTEAFF. The CDR3 nucleotides are TGTGCCAGCAGCTTCACAGGGCCCACTGAAGCTTTCTTT. The chain links TRBV7-2 to TRBJ1-1, with D possibly being TRBD1 (6 bases). The V end was cut by 3 bases, the J end by 4 bases, with 9 bases between. The CDR3 runs 13 residues. CDR1 is SGHTA and CDR2 is FQGNSA in the germline V gene.

This chain uses TRBV9 with TRBJ1-3; D not resolved. The V end lost 4 bases, the J end lost 4 bases, and 21 bases lay between the germline ends. The germline CDR1 and CDR2 sequences are SGDLS and YYNGEE. The CDR3 extends over 17 amino acids. The CDR3 reads CASSQIPGPTGGNTIYF. The CDR3 DNA follows: TGTGCCAGCAGCCAAATCCCCGGACCCACGGGAGGAAACACCATATATTTT.

This clone was seen only once. The J gene is TRBJ1-2, the V gene TRBV19; TRBD1 matches at 9 bases. This CDR3 contains 12 residues. CDR1 is LNHDA, CDR2 SQIVND, per germline (reference sequence). V was pared by 7 bases and J by 8 bases, with 5 bases of the junction left unmatched. CDR3 sequence reads: CASTGQGIGYTF. The CDR3 region has the DNA TGTGCCAGTACCGGACAGGGGATCGGCTACACCTTC.

The chain combines TRBV7-2 with TRBJ1-3; D is uncertain. CDR1 SGHTA and CDR2 FQGNSA come from the germline V gene. The CDR3 is 14 amino acids. The ends were cut back, 5 bases at V and 4 bases at J, with 12 bases in the middle. The DNA of the CDR3 is TGTGCCAGCAGCCGTACATTTCCCGGAAACACCATATATTTT. Translating gives CASSRTFPGNTIYF.